There are many counts of the clone carrying this T cell receptor beta chain. V gave up 4 bases and J gave up 0 bases, with 24 bases separating them. The CDR3 has 19 amino acids. The germline gives CDR1 SGHKS, CDR2 YYEKEE (reference sequence). Each CDR3 protein gets one entry after TCRdb re-called the RACE reads with MiXCR. The data show about 34,000 distinct CDR3 sequences, with just under 6.5% seen just once and about 10% held by the top ten. Regarding time point: patch test 1, 2 weeks after DPC sensitization. Treatment reported: therapeutic diphenylcyclopropenone sensitization with weekly scalp DPC. The starting material, unfractionated whole blood, was used for total RNA extraction. These data belong to a study of human T cells and chemical hapten exposure.

This receptor was obtained from a woman in her twenties or thirties with alopecia areata. Some clones in this sample may be carry-over from other donors' samples. This specimen consisted of whole blood, obtained in connection with sensitization to the hapten diphenylcyclopropenone (DPC). The chain combines TRBV5-5 with TRBJ2-3; D possibly corresponds to TRBD2 (5 bases). The DNA for the CDR3 is TGTGCCAGCAGCCCAAGGGCCTTTCTAGCACGTTCTAGCACAGATACGCAGTATTTT. Its protein is CASSPRAFLARSSTDTQYF. The variable domain in full, with the rest retrieved from reference TRBV5-5 and TRBJ2-3, is DAGVTQSPTHLIKTRGQQVTLRCSPISGHKSVSWYQQVLGQGPQFIFQYYEKEERGRGNFPDRFSARQFPNYSSELNVNALLLGDSALYLCASSPRAFLARSSTDTQYFGPGTRLTVL.